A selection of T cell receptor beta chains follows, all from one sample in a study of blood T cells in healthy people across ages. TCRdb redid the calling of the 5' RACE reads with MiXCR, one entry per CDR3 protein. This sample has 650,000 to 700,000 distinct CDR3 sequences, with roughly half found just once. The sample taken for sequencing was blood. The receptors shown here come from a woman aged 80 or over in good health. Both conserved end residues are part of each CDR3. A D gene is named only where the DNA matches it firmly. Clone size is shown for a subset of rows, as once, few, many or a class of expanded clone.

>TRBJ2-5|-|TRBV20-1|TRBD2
CSARGSSGGETQYF
TGCAGTGCTAGAGGTTCCAGCGGGGGTGAGACCCAGTACTTC
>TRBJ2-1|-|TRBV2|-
CASSAGTAFGQFF
TGTGCCAGCAGTGCCGGGACCGCTTTCGGGCAGTTCTTC
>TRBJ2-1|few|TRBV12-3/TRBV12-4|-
CASTPTEGVGQFF
TGTGCCAGCACCCCGACTGAGGGGGTAGGGCAGTTCTTC
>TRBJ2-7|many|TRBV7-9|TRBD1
CASSTEDRVYDEQYF
TGTGCCAGCAGCACCGAGGACAGGGTGTACGACGAGCAGTACTTC
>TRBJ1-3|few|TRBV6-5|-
CASRTNRQGNTIYF
TGTGCCAGCAGAACTAACCGGCAGGGAAACACCATATATTTT
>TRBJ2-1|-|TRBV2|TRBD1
CASRGDRDDNEQFF
TGTGCCAGCAGGGGGGACAGGGACGACAATGAGCAGTTCTTC
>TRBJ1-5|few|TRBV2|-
CASSEGPTAYSNQPQHF
TGTGCCAGCAGTGAAGGCCCGACAGCATATAGCAATCAGCCCCAGCATTTT
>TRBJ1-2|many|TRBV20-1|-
CSAQEGGAQWYGYTF
TGCAGTGCTCAAGAGGGCGGGGCACAATGGTATGGCTACACCTTC
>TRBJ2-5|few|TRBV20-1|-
CSARPQGGKETQYF
TGCAGTGCTAGACCCCAGGGGGGAAAAGAGACCCAGTACTTC
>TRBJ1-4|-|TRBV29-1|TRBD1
CSVVGQGMTNEKLFF
TGCAGCGTTGTCGGACAGGGGATGACTAATGAAAAACTGTTTTTT
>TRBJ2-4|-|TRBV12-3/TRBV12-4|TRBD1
CAISTGLSAKYF
TGTGCCATTTCGACAGGGCTCTCGGCGAAGTACTTC
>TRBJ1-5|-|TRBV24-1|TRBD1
CATSDVGQGGNQPQHF
TGTGCCACCAGTGATGTGGGACAGGGAGGTAATCAGCCCCAGCATTTT
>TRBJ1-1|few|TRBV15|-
CATSRSQGTEAFF
TGTGCCACCAGCAGATCGCAGGGAACTGAAGCTTTCTTT
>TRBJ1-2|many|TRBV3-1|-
CASSPTDVPGGYTF
TGTGCCAGCAGCCCTACCGACGTCCCAGGGGGCTACACCTTC
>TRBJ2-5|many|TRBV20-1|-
CSARAAPRGETQYF
TGCAGTGCTAGAGCGGCCCCACGCGGCGAGACCCAGTACTTC
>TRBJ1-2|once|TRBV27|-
CASSFGGGPRNGYTF
TGTGCCAGCAGTTTCGGAGGGGGGCCTCGTAACGGCTACACCTTC
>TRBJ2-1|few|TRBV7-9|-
CASSGDRGGGYNEQFF
TGTGCCAGCAGCGGGGACCGAGGGGGTGGCTACAATGAGCAGTTCTTC
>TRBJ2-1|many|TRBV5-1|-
CASSSASYNEQFF
TGTGCCAGCAGCTCCGCTAGCTACAATGAGCAGTTCTTC
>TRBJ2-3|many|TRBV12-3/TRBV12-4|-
CASRNPPDTQYF
TGTGCCAGCAGGAACCCCCCGGATACGCAGTATTTT
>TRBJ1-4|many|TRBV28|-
CASRPRVATNEKLFF
TGTGCCAGCAGACCCCGAGTTGCAACTAATGAAAAACTGTTTTTT
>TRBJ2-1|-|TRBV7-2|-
CASSSHRDTQGGLVNNEQFF
TGTGCCAGCAGCTCCCACCGGGACACCCAAGGAGGACTAGTAAACAATGAGCAGTTCTTC
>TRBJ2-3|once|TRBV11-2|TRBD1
CASSLTPGQGGTDTQYF
TGTGCCAGCAGCTTGACCCCCGGACAGGGCGGCACAGATACGCAGTATTTT
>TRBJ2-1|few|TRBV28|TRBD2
CASSLERGHNEQFF
TGTGCCAGCAGTTTAGAGCGGGGCCATAATGAGCAGTTCTTC
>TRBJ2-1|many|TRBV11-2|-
CASSLDSSGFYNEQFF
TGTGCCAGCAGCTTAGATAGTAGCGGTTTTTACAATGAGCAGTTCTTC
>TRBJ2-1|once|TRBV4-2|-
CASSQDRTNNEQFF
TGTGCCAGCAGCCAAGATAGGACAAACAATGAGCAGTTCTTC
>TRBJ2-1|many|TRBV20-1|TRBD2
CSAPQLAGLEQFF
TGCAGTGCTCCTCAACTAGCGGGACTTGAGCAGTTCTTC
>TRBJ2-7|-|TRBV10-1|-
CATPNRSSYEQYF
TGCGCCACGCCGAACAGGAGCTCCTACGAGCAGTACTTC
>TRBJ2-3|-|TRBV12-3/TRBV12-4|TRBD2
CAEAGSTDMQYF
TGTGCCGAAGCGGGGAGCACAGATATGCAATATTTT
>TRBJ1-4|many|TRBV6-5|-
CASSLNQGRNEKLFF
TGTGCCAGCAGTTTAAATCAGGGGCGTAACGAAAAACTGTTTTTT
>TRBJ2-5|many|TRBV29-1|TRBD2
CSVVGGGETQYF
TGCAGCGTTGTTGGGGGAGGGGAGACCCAGTACTTC
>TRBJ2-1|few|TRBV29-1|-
CSGATGSEQFF
TGCAGCGGCGCGACTGGCAGTGAGCAGTTCTTC
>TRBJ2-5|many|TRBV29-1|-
CSSLTVQETQYF
TGCAGCTCTCTAACAGTCCAAGAGACCCAGTACTTC
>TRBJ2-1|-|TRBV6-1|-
CASRAYGSNEQFF
TGTGCCAGCAGAGCTTATGGGAGCAATGAGCAGTTCTTC
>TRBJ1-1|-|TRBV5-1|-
CAGSLGRVPTEAFF
TGCGCCGGCAGCTTGGGGAGGGTGCCCACTGAAGCTTTCTTT
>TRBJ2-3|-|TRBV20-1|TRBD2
CSARGLAGTGTQYF
TGCAGTGCTAGGGGGCTAGCGGGCACAGGTACGCAGTATTTT
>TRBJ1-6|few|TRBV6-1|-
CAAEGNSPLHF
TGTGCCGCCGAAGGCAATTCACCCCTCCACTTT
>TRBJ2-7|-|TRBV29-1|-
CSVEASSYEQYF
TGCAGCGTTGAGGCGAGCTCCTACGAGCAGTACTTC
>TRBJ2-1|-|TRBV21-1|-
CASSKALVDSRTSGRADNEQFF
TGTGCCAGCAGCAAAGCGTTGGTCGACAGCAGAACTAGCGGGAGGGCAGACAATGAGCAGTTCTTC
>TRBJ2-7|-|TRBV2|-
CASSGTPRGEQYF
TGTGCCAGCAGTGGGACTCCCAGAGGGGAGCAGTACTTC
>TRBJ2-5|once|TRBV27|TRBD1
CASSFQSTGERETQYF
TGTGCCAGCAGTTTCCAGTCGACAGGGGAAAGGGAGACCCAGTACTTC
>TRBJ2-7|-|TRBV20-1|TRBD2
CSARDLQKQLAEAYEQYF
TGCAGTGCTAGAGACCTACAAAAACAACTAGCGGAGGCCTACGAGCAGTACTTC
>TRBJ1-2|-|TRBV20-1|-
CSARDGGGYGYTF
TGCAGTGCTAGAGATGGGGGGGGTTATGGCTACACCTTC
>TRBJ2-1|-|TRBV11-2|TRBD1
CASSSPKGASYNEQFF
TGTGCCAGCAGCTCACCAAAGGGGGCCTCCTACAATGAGCAGTTCTTC
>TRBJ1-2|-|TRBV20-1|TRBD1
CSARSQGGEGYTF
TGCAGTGCTAGGTCGCAGGGGGGAGAGGGCTACACCTTC
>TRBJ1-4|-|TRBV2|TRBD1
CASNPTGGVEKLFF
TGTGCCAGCAATCCCACAGGGGGCGTTGAAAAACTGTTTTTT
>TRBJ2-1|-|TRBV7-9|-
CASSGYKEQFF
TGTGCCAGCAGTGGTTACAAGGAGCAGTTCTTC
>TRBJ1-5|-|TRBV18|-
CASSQTTQTQHF
TGTGCCAGCTCACAAACCACTCAGACCCAGCATTTT
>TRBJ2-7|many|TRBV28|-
CASSHGSVYEQYF
TGTGCCAGCAGCCACGGCTCGGTCTACGAGCAGTACTTC